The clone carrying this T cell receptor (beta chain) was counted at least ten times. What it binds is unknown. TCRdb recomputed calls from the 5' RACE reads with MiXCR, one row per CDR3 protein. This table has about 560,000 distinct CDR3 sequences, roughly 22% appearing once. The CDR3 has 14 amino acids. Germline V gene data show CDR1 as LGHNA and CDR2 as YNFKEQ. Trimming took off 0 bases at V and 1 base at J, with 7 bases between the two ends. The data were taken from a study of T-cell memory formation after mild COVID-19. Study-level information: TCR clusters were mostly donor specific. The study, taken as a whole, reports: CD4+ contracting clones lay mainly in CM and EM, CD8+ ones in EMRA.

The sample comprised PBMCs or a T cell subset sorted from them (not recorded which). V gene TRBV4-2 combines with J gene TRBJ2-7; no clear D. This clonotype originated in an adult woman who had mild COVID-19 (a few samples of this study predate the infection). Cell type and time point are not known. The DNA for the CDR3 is TGTGCCAGCAGCCAAGAAAGGCTTTCCTACGAGCAGTACTTC. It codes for CASSQERLSYEQYF.